A selection of T cell receptor beta chains follows, all from one sample in a study of T cell responses to AZD1222 COVID-19 vaccine. Data came from immunoSEQ multiplex PCR; TCRdb stores just in-frame clones and leaves some out. The sample yields some 82,000 clones, 70% to 90% seen once. Sample: peripheral blood, taken on day 0 of AZD1222 vaccination. The receptors here all came from an adult in good health. CDR3s include the opening cysteine and the closing phenylalanine or tryptophan. The D gene is left open where the match is weak. Some rows have no size entry. The others give once, few or many, or a class for an expanded clone.

. | . | TRBJ2-1 | 16 | TRBV27 | TGTGCCAGCAGTTTATTTTCTGAGGCCATGGGCAATGAGCAGTTCTTC | CASSLFSEAMGNEQFF
. | . | TRBJ2-2 | 16 | TRBV11-2 | TGTGCCAGCAGCTTTTTCCCCAAGTATTACACCGGGGAGCTGTTTTTT | CASSFFPKYYTGELFF
. | . | TRBJ1-4 | 16 | TRBV2 | TGTGCCAGCAGTGAACAGGGAATTGGGCTTAATGAAAAACTGTTTTTT | CASSEQGIGLNEKLFF
. | . | TRBJ1-2 | 18 | TRBV24-1 | TGTGCCACCAGCAAAGGGGCGCCGACTCTCGATCCTAACTATGGCTACACCTTC | CATSKGAPTLDPNYGYTF
. | . | TRBJ1-2 | 14 | TRBV29-1 | TGCAGCGTTGAAAGGGTGCAGGGTGAGGGTGGCTACACCTTC | CSVERVQGEGGYTF
. | . | TRBJ1-6 | 13 | TRBV6-5 | TGTGCCAGGTGGGGGTTTCGGAATTCACCCCTCCACTTT | CARWGFRNSPLHF
. | TRBD2 | TRBJ2-3 | 15 | TRBV7-2 | TGTGCCAGCAGCTCCATGCGGGGGGGCACAGATACGCAGTATTTT | CASSSMRGGTDTQYF
. | . | TRBJ1-2 | 12 | TRBV7-3 | TGTGCCAGCAGCTTAAAGTACAGGGTAAACACCTTC | CASSLKYRVNTF
. | . | TRBJ1-3 | 15 | TRBV7-9 | TGTGCCAGCAGCTTAGGGCCAGCCTCTGGAAACACCATATATTTT | CASSLGPASGNTIYF
. | . | TRBJ2-7 | 14 | TRBV5-1 | TGCGCCAGCAGCTTGCAGCGGCACCCCTACGAGCAGTACTTC | CASSLQRHPYEQYF
. | TRBD1 | TRBJ1-4 | 15 | TRBV7-9 | TGTGCCAGCAGCTTACCCCTGGGACAGGGGGAAGAACTGTTTTTT | CASSLPLGQGEELFF
. | . | TRBJ1-1 | 13 | TRBV7-8 | TGTGCCAGCAGCTTCAGAGTGAACACTGAAGCTTTCTTT | CASSFRVNTEAFF
. | . | TRBJ2-5 | 15 | TRBV7-3 | TGTGCCAGCAGCGCAGGAGGGGGGCTAGGAGAGACCCAGTACTTC | CASSAGGGLGETQYF
. | . | TRBJ1-6 | 19 | TRBV4-3 | TGCGCCAGCAGCCAAGAGGGGGCAGCAGAAAGCTCCTATAATTCACCCCTCCACTTT | CASSQEGAAESSYNSPLHF
. | TRBD1 | TRBJ1-6 | 16 | TRBV27 | TGTGCCAGCAGTTCAGGGGGGAGCTCCTATAATTCACCCCTCCACTTT | CASSSGGSSYNSPLHF
. | . | TRBJ1-6 | 15 | TRBV6-5 | TGTGCCAGCAGCCTTAGCGGACTCCTGGAATCACCCCTCCACTTT | CASSLSGLLESPLHF
once | TRBD1 | TRBJ1-2 | 13 | TRBV2 | TGTGCCAGCAGTTCACAGGGGGCGAACGGCTACACCTTC | CASSSQGANGYTF
. | TRBD1 | TRBJ1-2 | 14 | TRBV11-2 | TGTGCCAGCAGCCCATGGGGGACAGACTATGGCTACACCTTC | CASSPWGTDYGYTF
few | TRBD2 | TRBJ2-1 | 15 | TRBV11-3 | TGTGCCAGCAGCCGACGACTAGCGGGGGGTAGTGAGCAGTTCTTC | CASSRRLAGGSEQFF
. | . | TRBJ1-5 | 13 | TRBV7-9 | TGTGCCAGCAGCTTAGTCGGGGATCAGCCCCAGCATTTT | CASSLVGDQPQHF
. | . | TRBJ2-7 | 13 | TRBV27 | TGTGCCAGCAGTTCACAGGGACCCTACGAGCAGTACTTC | CASSSQGPYEQYF
. | TRBD2 | TRBJ2-7 | 15 | TRBV9 | TGTGCCAGCAGCGTAGGTCTAGCGGGGACCTACGAGCAGTACTTC | CASSVGLAGTYEQYF
. | TRBD1 | TRBJ2-2 | 15 | TRBV7-3 | TGTGCCAGCAGTCCGACAGGGAGAAGTACCGGGGAGCTGTTTTTT | CASSPTGRSTGELFF
. | TRBD2 | TRBJ2-1 | 19 | TRBV4-3 | TGCGCCAGCAGCAATAGACTAGCGGGGGGGCCGAGCCGCTACAATGAGCAGTTCTTC | CASSNRLAGGPSRYNEQFF
. | . | TRBJ1-4 | 15 | TRBV4-1 | TGCGCCAGCAGCCAAGATGGTCAGGGAAGTGAAAAACTGTTTTTT | CASSQDGQGSEKLFF
. | TRBD1 | TRBJ2-4 | 17 | TRBV14 | TGTGCCAGCAGCGCCAGGGACAGGGGGTATGCCAAAAACATTCAGTACTTC | CASSARDRGYAKNIQYF
. | . | TRBJ1-2 | 13 | TRBV12-3/TRBV12-4 | TGTGCCAGCAGCCCCGGGCAGGTTAACTTCTACACCTTC | CASSPGQVNFYTF
. | . | TRBJ1-2 | 13 | TRBV6-5 | TGTGCCAGCAGTTACTCCGGGGCGACTGGCTACACCTTC | CASSYSGATGYTF
few | TRBD2 | TRBJ2-7 | 16 | TRBV7-9 | TGTGCCAGCAGCTATTCGACTAGCGGGGGGTCCTACGAGCAGTACTTC | CASSYSTSGGSYEQYF
. | TRBD1 | TRBJ1-3 | 14 | TRBV5-1 | TGCGCCAGCAGCTTGGGTGACAGGGTCAACACCATATATTTT | CASSLGDRVNTIYF
. | TRBD1 | TRBJ2-6 | 17 | TRBV19 | TGTGCCAGTAGTACTACAGGGGGCGGCTCTGGGGCCAACGTCCTGACTTTC | CASSTTGGGSGANVLTF
. | . | TRBJ2-1 | 18 | TRBV25-1 | TGTGCCAGCAGTGAATTTCGAGCGAGGCAGGGGACCGACAATGAGCAGTTCTTC | CASSEFRARQGTDNEQFF
. | . | TRBJ1-6 | 14 | TRBV27 | TGTGCCAGCGGCCTAGGTGGGAGTAATTCACCCCTCCACTTT | CASGLGGSNSPLHF
once | . | TRBJ2-7 | 17 | TRBV7-9 | TGTGCCAGCACCGTTAAAAGAAGCACAGCTTTCTCCTACGAGCAGTACTTC | CASTVKRSTAFSYEQYF
. | TRBD1 | TRBJ2-2 | 16 | TRBV4-3 | TGCGCCAGCAGCCAAGTACAGGGGGAGAGCACCGGGGAGCTGTTTTTT | CASSQVQGESTGELFF
. | TRBD2 | TRBJ2-2 | 13 | TRBV6-5 | TGTGCCACCGGGCGGGGGGCAGCCGGGGAGCTGTTTTTT | CATGRGAAGELFF
. | . | TRBJ1-1 | 14 | TRBV5-1 | TGCGCCAGCAGCTGGGATGGAATGAACACTGAAGCTTTCTTT | CASSWDGMNTEAFF
. | . | TRBJ1-1 | 13 | TRBV7-9 | TGTGCCAGCAGCTTAAAAGTGAACACTGAAGCTTTCTTT | CASSLKVNTEAFF
. | . | TRBJ2-5 | 12 | TRBV5-1 | TGCGCCAGCAGTCATAGGTCAGAGACCCAGTACTTC | CASSHRSETQYF
. | . | TRBJ1-1 | 15 | TRBV15 | TGTGCCACCAGCAGAGATCGGGCAGCGAACACTGAAGCTTTCTTT | CATSRDRAANTEAFF
. | . | TRBJ1-2 | 14 | TRBV6-6 | TGTGCCAGCAGTTACGAGGGTTCTAGCTATGGCTACACCTTC | CASSYEGSSYGYTF